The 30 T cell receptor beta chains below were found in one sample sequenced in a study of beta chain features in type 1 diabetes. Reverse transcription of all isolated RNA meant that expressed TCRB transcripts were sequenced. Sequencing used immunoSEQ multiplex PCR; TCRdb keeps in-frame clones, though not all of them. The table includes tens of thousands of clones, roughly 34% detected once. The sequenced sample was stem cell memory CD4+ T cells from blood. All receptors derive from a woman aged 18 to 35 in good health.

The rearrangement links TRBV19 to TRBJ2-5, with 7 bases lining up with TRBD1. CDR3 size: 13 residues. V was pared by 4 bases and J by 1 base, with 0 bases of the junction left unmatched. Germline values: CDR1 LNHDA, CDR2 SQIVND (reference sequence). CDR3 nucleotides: TGTGCCAGTAGTAGGGACAGCCAAGAGACCCAGTACTTC. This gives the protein CASSRDSQETQYF.

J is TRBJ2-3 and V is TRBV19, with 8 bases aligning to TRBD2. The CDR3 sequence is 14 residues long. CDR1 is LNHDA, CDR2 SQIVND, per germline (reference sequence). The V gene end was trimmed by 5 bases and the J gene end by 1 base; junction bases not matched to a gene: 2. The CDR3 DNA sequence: TGTGCCAGTAGTGGAGCGGGGGGCACAGATACGCAGTATTTT. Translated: CASSGAGGTDTQYF. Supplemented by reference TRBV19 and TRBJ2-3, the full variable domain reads DGGITQSPKYLFRKEGQNVTLSCEQNLNHDAMYWYRQDPGQGLRLIYYSQIVNDFQKGDIAEGYSVSREKKESFPLTVTSAQKNPTAFYLCASSGAGGTDTQYFGPGTRLTVL.

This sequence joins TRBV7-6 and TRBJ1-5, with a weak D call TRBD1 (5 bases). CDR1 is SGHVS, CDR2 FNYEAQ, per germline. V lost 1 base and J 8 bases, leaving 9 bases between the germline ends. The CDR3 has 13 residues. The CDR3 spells CASSLGQREPQHF. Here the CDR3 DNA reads TGTGCCAGCAGCTTAGGACAGCGTGAGCCCCAGCATTTT.

The CDR3 is CASSRPGQRRYTF. Written as DNA, the CDR3 is TGTGCCAGCAGCCGGCCGGGACAGCGAAGGTATACCTTC. The rearrangement links TRBV11-3 to TRBJ1-2, with 7 bases lining up with TRBD1. Per the germline V gene, CDR1 is SGHNT and CDR2 is YENEEA. V was pared by 5 bases and J by 14 bases, with 14 bases of the junction left unmatched. This CDR3 contains 13 residues.

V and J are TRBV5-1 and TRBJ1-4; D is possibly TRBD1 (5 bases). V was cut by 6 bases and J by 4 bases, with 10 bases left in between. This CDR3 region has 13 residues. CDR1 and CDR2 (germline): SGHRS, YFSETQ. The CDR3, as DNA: TGCGCCAGCAAGATGGGGCGTAATGAAAAACTGTTTTTT. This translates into CASKMGRNEKLFF.

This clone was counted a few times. The CDR3 loop reads CASSSGHDNYGYTF. CDR3 bases: TGTGCCAGCAGCTCCGGACATGATAACTATGGCTACACCTTC. The chain links TRBV7-2 to TRBJ1-2; perhaps TRBD1 as D (5 bases). V lost 4 bases and J lost 1, with 10 bases in between. This CDR3 region has 14 residues. Per germline, CDR1 SGHTA and CDR2 FQGNSA.

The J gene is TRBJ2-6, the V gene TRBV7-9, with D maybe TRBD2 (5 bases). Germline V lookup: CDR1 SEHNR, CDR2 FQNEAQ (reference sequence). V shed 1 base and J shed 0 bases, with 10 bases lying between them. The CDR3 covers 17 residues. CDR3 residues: CASSLVGGSSGANVLTF. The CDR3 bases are TGTGCCAGCAGCTTAGTAGGAGGAAGCTCTGGGGCCAACGTCCTGACTTTC.

In nucleotides, the CDR3 is TGCGCCAGCAGCCAAGTAATGAACAGGGGGCACGAGCAGTTCTTC. It encodes CASSQVMNRGHEQFF. The V gene is TRBV4-1, the J gene TRBJ2-1; 9 bases align to TRBD1. The V and J ends lost 1 base and 10 bases, in that order; junction bases with no gene match: 8. Germline V lookup: CDR1 MGHRA, CDR2 YSYEKL. The CDR3 is 15 residues long.

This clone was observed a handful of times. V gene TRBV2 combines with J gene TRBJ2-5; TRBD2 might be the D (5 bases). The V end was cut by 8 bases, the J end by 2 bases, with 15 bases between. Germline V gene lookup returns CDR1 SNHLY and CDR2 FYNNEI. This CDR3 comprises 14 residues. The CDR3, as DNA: TGTGCCAGCGCCCAGGAGGCTATGCAAGAGACCCAGTACTTC. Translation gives CASAQEAMQETQYF.

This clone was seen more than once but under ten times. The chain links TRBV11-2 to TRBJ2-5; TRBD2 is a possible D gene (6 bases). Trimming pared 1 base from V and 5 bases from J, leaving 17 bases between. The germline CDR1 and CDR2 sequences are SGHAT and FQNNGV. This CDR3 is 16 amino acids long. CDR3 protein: CASSLVRGSSLETQYF. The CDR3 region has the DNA TGTGCCAGCAGCTTAGTTCGGGGGTCCAGTCTGGAGACCCAGTACTTC.

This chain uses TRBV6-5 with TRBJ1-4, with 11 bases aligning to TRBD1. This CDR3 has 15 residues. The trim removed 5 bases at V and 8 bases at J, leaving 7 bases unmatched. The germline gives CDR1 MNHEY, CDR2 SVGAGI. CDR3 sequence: CASSRSGTGGEKLFF. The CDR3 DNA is TGTGCCAGCAGTAGGAGTGGGACAGGGGGGGAAAAACTGTTTTTT.

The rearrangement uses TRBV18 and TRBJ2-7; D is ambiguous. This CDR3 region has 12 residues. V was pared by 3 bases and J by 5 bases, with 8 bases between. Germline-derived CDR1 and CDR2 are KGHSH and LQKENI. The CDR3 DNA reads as TGTGCCAGCTCACCCCGAGCCCACGAGCAGTACTTC. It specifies CASSPRAHEQYF. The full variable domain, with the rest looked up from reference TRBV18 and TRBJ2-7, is NAGVMQNPRHLVRRRGQEARLRCSPMKGHSHVYWYRQLPEEGLKFMVYLQKENIIDESGMPKERFSAEFPKEGPSILRIQQVVRGDSAAYFCASSPRAHEQYFGPGTRLTVT.

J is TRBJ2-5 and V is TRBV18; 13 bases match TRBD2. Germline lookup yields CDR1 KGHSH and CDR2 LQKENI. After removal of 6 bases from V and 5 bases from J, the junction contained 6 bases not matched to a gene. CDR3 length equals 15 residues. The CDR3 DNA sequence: TGTGCCAGCTCCAGGACTAGCGGGAGTGGGGAGACCCAGTACTTC. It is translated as CASSRTSGSGETQYF.

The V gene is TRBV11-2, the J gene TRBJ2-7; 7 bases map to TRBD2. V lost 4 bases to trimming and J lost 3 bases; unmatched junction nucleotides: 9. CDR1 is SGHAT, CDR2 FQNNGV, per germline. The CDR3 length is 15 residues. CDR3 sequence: CASSSLGGSIYEQYF. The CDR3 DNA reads TGTGCCAGCAGCTCTTTGGGCGGGAGTATCTACGAGCAGTACTTC. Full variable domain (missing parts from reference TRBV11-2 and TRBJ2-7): EAGVAQSPRYKIIEKRQSVAFWCNPISGHATLYWYQQILGQGPKLLIQFQNNGVVDDSQLPKDRFSAERLKGVDSTLKIQPAKLEDSAVYLCASSSLGGSIYEQYFGPGTRLTVT.

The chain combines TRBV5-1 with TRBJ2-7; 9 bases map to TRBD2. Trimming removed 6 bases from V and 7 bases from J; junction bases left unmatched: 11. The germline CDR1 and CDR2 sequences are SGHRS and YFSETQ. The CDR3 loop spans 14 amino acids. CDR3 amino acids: CASNPAGGPQEQYF. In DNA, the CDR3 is TGCGCCAGCAATCCTGCGGGAGGGCCTCAAGAGCAGTACTTC.

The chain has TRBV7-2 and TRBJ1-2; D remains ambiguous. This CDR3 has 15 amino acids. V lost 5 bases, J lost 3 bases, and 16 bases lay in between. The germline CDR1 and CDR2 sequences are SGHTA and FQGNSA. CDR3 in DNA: TGTGCCAGCAGCCCCCAGTCAGATTTGTACTATGGCTACACCTTC. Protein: CASSPQSDLYYGYTF.

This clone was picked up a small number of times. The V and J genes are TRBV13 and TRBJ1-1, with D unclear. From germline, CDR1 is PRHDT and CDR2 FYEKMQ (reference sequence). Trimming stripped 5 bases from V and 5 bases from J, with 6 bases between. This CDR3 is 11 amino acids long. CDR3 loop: CASSLQTEAFF. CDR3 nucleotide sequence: TGTGCCAGCAGCCTACAGACTGAAGCTTTCTTT.

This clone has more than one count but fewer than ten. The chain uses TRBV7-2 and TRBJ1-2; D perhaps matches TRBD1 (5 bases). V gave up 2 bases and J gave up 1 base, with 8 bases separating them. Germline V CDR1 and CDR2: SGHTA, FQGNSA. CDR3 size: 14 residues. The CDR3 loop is CASSLSGHNYGYTF. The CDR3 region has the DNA TGTGCCAGCAGCTTATCAGGACATAACTATGGCTACACCTTC.

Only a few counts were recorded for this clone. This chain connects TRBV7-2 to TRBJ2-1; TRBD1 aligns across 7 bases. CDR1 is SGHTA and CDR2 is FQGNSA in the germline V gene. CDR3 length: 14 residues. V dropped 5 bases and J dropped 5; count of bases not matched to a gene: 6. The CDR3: CASSIWTGNNEQFF. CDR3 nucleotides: TGTGCCAGCAGCATCTGGACAGGAAACAATGAGCAGTTCTTC.

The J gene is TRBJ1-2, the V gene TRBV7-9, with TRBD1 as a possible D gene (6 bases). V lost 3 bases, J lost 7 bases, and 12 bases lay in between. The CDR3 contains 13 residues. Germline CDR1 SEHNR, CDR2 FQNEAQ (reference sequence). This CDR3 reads CASSFFGGSGYTF. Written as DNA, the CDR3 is TGTGCCAGCAGCTTCTTTGGGGGCTCTGGCTACACCTTC.

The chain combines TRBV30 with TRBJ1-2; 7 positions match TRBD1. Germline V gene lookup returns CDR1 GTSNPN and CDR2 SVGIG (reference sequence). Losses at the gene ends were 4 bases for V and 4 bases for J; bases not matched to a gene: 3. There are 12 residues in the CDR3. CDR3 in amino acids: CAWIRTGYGYTF. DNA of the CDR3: TGTGCCTGGATCCGGACAGGCTATGGCTACACCTTC.

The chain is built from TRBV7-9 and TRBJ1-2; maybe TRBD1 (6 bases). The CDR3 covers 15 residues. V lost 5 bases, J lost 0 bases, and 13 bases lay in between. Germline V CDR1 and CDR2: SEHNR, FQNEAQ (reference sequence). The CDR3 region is CASSPGRGPNYGYTF. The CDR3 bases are TGTGCCAGCAGCCCTGGCAGGGGCCCTAACTATGGCTACACCTTC.

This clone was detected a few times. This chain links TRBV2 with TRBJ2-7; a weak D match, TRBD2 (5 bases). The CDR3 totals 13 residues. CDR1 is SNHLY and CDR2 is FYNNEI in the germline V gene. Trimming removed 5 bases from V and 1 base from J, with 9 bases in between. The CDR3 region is CASSRELSYEQYF. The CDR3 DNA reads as TGTGCCAGCAGTCGGGAACTTTCCTACGAGCAGTACTTC.

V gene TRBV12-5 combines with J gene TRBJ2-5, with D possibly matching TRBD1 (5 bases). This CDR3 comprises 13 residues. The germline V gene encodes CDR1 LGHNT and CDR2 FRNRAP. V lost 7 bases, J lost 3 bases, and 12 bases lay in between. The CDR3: CASVPGAEETQYF. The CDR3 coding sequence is TGTGCTAGTGTCCCTGGGGCCGAAGAGACCCAGTACTTC.

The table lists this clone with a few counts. Here the CDR3 reads CASSPGGWGFAEAFF. The CDR3 DNA reads TGCGCCAGCAGCCCCGGGGGATGGGGGTTTGCTGAAGCTTTCTTT. V usage is TRBV5-1 and J usage is TRBJ1-1; TRBD1 is a possible D gene (5 bases). CDR1 is SGHRS and CDR2 is YFSETQ in the germline V gene. This CDR3 region has 15 residues. The V end was cut by 4 bases, the J end by 6 bases, with 19 bases between.

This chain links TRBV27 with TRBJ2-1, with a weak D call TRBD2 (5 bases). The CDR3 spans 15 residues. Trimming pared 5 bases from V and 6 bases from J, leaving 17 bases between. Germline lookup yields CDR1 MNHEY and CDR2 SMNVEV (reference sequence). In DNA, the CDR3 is TGTGCCAGCAGTCACGCGGCTCGGGCGGGCAATGAGCAGTTCTTC. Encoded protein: CASSHAARAGNEQFF.

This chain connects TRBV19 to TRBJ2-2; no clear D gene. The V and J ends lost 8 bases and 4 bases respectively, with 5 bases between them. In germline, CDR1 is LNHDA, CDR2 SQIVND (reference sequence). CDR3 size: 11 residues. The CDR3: CASSSTGELFF. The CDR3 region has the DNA TGTGCCAGTTCTTCCACCGGGGAGCTGTTTTTT.

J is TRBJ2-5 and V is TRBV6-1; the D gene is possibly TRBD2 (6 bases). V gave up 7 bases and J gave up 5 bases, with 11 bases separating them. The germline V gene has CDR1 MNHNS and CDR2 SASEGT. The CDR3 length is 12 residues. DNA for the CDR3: TGTGCCAGCAAAACGGGGGACGAGACCCAGTACTTC. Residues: CASKTGDETQYF.

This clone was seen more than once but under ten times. CDR3 loop: CARSKGGTSGVSSYNEQFF. CDR3 in DNA: TGTGCCAGAAGTAAGGGAGGGACTAGCGGGGTTAGCTCCTACAATGAGCAGTTCTTC. The chain links TRBV5-3 to TRBJ2-1; 13 bases match TRBD2. Being an ORF, TRBV5-3 has a function that is uncertain. There are 19 residues in the CDR3. V lost 5 bases to trimming and J lost 0 bases; unmatched junction nucleotides: 11.

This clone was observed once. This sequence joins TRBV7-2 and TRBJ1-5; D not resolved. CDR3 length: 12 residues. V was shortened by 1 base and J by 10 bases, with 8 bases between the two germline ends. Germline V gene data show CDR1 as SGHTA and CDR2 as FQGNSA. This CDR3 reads CASSLDEGPQHF. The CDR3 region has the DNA TGTGCCAGCAGCTTAGACGAGGGCCCCCAGCATTTT.